The rows below give T cell receptor beta chains drawn from one sample of a study of Graves' ophthalmopathy and Graves' hyperthyroidism. TCRdb recomputed calls from the multiplex PCR reads with MiXCR, one row per CDR3 protein. The data show about 600,000 distinct CDR3 sequences, with 35% to 40% seen just once and about 4% held by the top ten. Sequences were obtained from peripheral blood or thyroid tissue (not recorded which). The receptors derive from an adult man with Graves' hyperthyroidism. Each CDR3 is given with its conserved first and last residue. The order of the fields is D gene, V gene, J gene, clone size, CDR3 DNA, CDR3 protein. D genes are given only for firm matches. Size values are once, few and many counts, or a class for expanded clones, and some rows have none.

TRBD2	TRBV29-1	TRBJ2-1	few	TGCAGCGTTGCTCGGCGTCTAGCGGGGGAAAAGAATGAGCAGTTCTTC	CSVARRLAGEKNEQFF
-	TRBV29-1	TRBJ1-1	-	TGCAGCGTCTGGACTAGCGGGACCGCGAAAGGAGGAGAGACTGAAGCTTTCTTT	CSVWTSGTAKGGETEAFF
-	TRBV7-9	TRBJ1-4	-	TGTGCCAGCAGCTTTCGCAGCTTAGTGGATGAAAAACTGTTTTTT	CASSFRSLVDEKLFF
-	TRBV5-5	TRBJ2-5	-	TGTGCCAGCAGGCCCGGGGGCGAGACCCAGTACTTC	CASRPGGETQYF
-	TRBV7-8	TRBJ1-3	-	TGTGCCAGCAGCCCACGCGCGGCGGGGGCCGTCTCTGGAAACACCATATATTTT	CASSPRAAGAVSGNTIYF
-	TRBV4-1	TRBJ2-3	-	TGCGCCAGCAGCCAAGAGTGGGAGGTGACAGGGCGACTTGATTTT	CASSQEWEVTGRLDF
-	TRBV9	TRBJ1-2	many	TGTGCCAGCAGCGGGAGGGACTACACCTTC	CASSGRDYTF
-	TRBV7-6	TRBJ1-5	-	TGTGCCAGCAGCCAAGCGGCGAGCATTCAGCCCCAGCATTTT	CASSQAASIQPQHF
-	TRBV12-3/TRBV12-4	TRBJ2-7	-	TGTGCCAGCAGGCCCCGGGACTCCTCCTACGAGCAGTACTTC	CASRPRDSSYEQYF
-	TRBV12-3/TRBV12-4	TRBJ1-6	many	TGTGCCAGCAGTTTAGGGGGCGGTTCACCCCTCCACTTT	CASSLGGGSPLHF
-	TRBV15	TRBJ1-2	many	TGTGCCACCAGCAGAGACCACGTCTATGGCTACACCTTC	CATSRDHVYGYTF
-	TRBV29-1	TRBJ1-1	many	TGCAGCGCGTCGGGACGACTGACTAAAGCTTTCTTT	CSASGRLTKAFF
-	TRBV7-8	TRBJ2-5	many	TGTGCCAGCAGCTTAGGTACCGTATACCGAGCAGAGACCCAGTACTTC	CASSLGTVYRAETQYF
-	TRBV19	TRBJ2-2	-	TGTGCCAGTATCGGGGCTAGCGGGGAGCTGTTTTTT	CASIGASGELFF
TRBD1	TRBV11-2	TRBJ2-7	many	TGTGCCAGCAGCCCCCCGGACAGGGGTCGAACGCCTGAGCAGTACTTC	CASSPPDRGRTPEQYF
-	TRBV27	TRBJ1-2	few	TGTGCCAGCAGTTTATCTGGGGGACCGTCGCACTATGGCTACACCTTC	CASSLSGGPSHYGYTF
-	TRBV5-1	TRBJ2-5	many	TGCGCCAGCAGCTTTTTGGGAGAGTCAGAGACCCAGTACTTC	CASSFLGESETQYF
TRBD2	TRBV27	TRBJ2-5	-	TGTGCCAGCAGTTTTTCAGCGGGAGCACAAGAGACCCAGTACTTC	CASSFSAGAQETQYF
-	TRBV14	TRBJ1-2	many	TGTGCCAGCAGCCGAACCCCCGGGGCTAACTATGGCTACACCTTC	CASSRTPGANYGYTF
TRBD2	TRBV19	TRBJ2-3	-	TGTGCCAGTAGTCCGACTAGCGGACACACAGATACGCAGTATTTT	CASSPTSGHTDTQYF
-	TRBV12-3/TRBV12-4	TRBJ2-7	many	TGTGCCAGCAGTCCATTGGACAGACTGAGCTCCTACGAGCAGTACTTC	CASSPLDRLSSYEQYF
-	TRBV9	TRBJ1-4	few	TGTGCCAGCAGCGTAGAGGCTGCTCCAGGTGAAAAACTGTTTTTT	CASSVEAAPGEKLFF
-	TRBV15	TRBJ1-1	many	TGTGCCACCAGCAGAGATCTGGACACTGAAGCTTTCTTT	CATSRDLDTEAFF
TRBD2	TRBV19	TRBJ2-6	few	TGTGCCAGTACCCGAGAGGGGAGGGCCGGGGCCAACGTCCTGACTTTC	CASTREGRAGANVLTF
TRBD2	TRBV7-3	TRBJ2-2	many	TGTGCCAGCAGCTTAACCAGCGGGAGTTTCCCCGGGGAGCTGTTTTTT	CASSLTSGSFPGELFF
-	TRBV11-2	TRBJ1-2	many	TGTGCCAGCAGCTCTGGACGGGACTATGGCTACACCTTC	CASSSGRDYGYTF
-	TRBV25-1	TRBJ2-3	few	TGTGCCAGCAGCCTCACAGCGGATACGCAGTATTTT	CASSLTADTQYF
-	TRBV20-1	TRBJ2-6	many	TGCAGTGCTAGAGTACCTGTCCCTGGGGCCAACGTCCTGACTTTC	CSARVPVPGANVLTF
-	TRBV12-3/TRBV12-4	TRBJ1-1	-	TGTGCCAGCAGTGTCTATTTGGGAGGGACTGAAGCTTTCTTT	CASSVYLGGTEAFF
-	TRBV19	TRBJ2-7	few	TGTGCCAGTAGTCCCAGCGGGCGAGATGGGCAGTACTTC	CASSPSGRDGQYF
-	TRBV2	TRBJ1-5	-	TGTGCCAGCAGGACGGGGGCAGGTCAGCCCCAGCATTTT	CASRTGAGQPQHF
TRBD1	TRBV20-1	TRBJ2-5	many	TGCAGTGCTAGGGGACAGGGGGCCCAAGAGACCCAGTACTTC	CSARGQGAQETQYF
TRBD1	TRBV10-3	TRBJ1-2	few	TGTGCCATCAGACGAACCGGGACAGGGGGCGATTATGGCTACACCTTC	CAIRRTGTGGDYGYTF
-	TRBV2	TRBJ2-4	-	TGTGCCAGCAGTGAGGGCACAGGAGAAAACATTCAGTACTTC	CASSEGTGENIQYF
-	TRBV2	TRBJ1-2	many	TGTGCCAGCAGTGCGGATTCTCCGGGGCACTCTGGCTACACCTTC	CASSADSPGHSGYTF
-	TRBV20-1	TRBJ1-3	-	TGCAGTGCTAGAGGGGGGAGCTCTGGAAACACCATATATTTT	CSARGGSSGNTIYF
TRBD1	TRBV6-1	TRBJ2-7	-	TGTGCCAGCAGTTGGGATACAGGGGGCACAGGCGAGCAGTACTTC	CASSWDTGGTGEQYF
-	TRBV29-1	TRBJ1-2	many	TGCAGCGTTGAAGCTAACTATGGCTACACCTTC	CSVEANYGYTF
TRBD2	TRBV18	TRBJ2-1	-	TGTGCCAGCTCAACGGATGCGGGAGAGGGAAATGAGCAGTTCTTC	CASSTDAGEGNEQFF
-	TRBV29-1	TRBJ2-5	-	TGCAGCGGTGGGACGGTTAAGGAGACCCAGTACTTC	CSGGTVKETQYF
TRBD2	TRBV7-6	TRBJ2-7	many	TGTGCCAGCAGCGGAGGGACTAGCGGGAGCTACGAGCAGTACTTC	CASSGGTSGSYEQYF